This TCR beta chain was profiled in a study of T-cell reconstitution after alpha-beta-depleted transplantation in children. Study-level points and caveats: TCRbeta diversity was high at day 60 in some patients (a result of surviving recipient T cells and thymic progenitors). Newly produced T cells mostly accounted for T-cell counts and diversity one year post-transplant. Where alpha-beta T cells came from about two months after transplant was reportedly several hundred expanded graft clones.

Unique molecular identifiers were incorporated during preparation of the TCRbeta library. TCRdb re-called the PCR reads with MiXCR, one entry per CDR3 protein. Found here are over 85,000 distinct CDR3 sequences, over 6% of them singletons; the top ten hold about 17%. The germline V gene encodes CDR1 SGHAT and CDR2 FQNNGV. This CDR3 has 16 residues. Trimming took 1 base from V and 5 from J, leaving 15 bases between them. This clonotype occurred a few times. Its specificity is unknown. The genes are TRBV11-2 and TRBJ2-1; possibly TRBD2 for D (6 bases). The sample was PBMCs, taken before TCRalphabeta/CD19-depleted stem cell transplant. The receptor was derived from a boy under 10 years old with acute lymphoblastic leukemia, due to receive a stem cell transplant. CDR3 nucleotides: TGTGCCAGCAGCTTAGGTACCCTAGCGATAGACAATGAGCAGTTCTTC. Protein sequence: CASSLGTLAIDNEQFF.